One sample yielded the 29 T cell receptor beta chains listed below, sequenced in a study of CD8+CD57+ T cells in acquired aplastic anemia. For sequencing, patients were chosen who had shown expansion of CD8+CD57+ cells by flow cytometry. CDR3 and TCR beta VDJ profiling relied on genomic DNA as the template. Via MiXCR, TCRdb re-called the reads, giving one row per CDR3 protein. The sample yields around 180,000 distinct CDR3 sequences, almost 50% seen once. Sequenced input: sorted CD4+, CD8+, or CD8+CD57+ T cells (not recorded which) from PBMCs. All receptors derive from a human donor with aplastic anemia.

V and J are TRBV4-1 and TRBJ2-7; D may be TRBD1 (5 bases). The CDR3 has 15 residues. The germline V and J ends were trimmed by 1 base and 3 bases, with 13 bases remaining between them. The germline V gene encodes CDR1 MGHRA and CDR2 YSYEKL. Here the CDR3 reads CASSQGQGVVYEQYF. CDR3 DNA: TGCGCCAGCAGCCAAGGCCAAGGGGTTGTCTACGAGCAGTACTTC.

This clonotype was detected ten times or more. V and J are TRBV12-3 or TRBV12-4 and TRBJ1-2; 7 bases are a match to TRBD1. This CDR3 contains 14 residues. The V gene end was trimmed by 10 bases and the J gene end by 4 bases; junction bases not matched to a gene: 12. This chain's CDR3 is CAIDRVGSGYGYTF. The CDR3 DNA is TGTGCCATCGACAGGGTTGGTAGTGGCTATGGCTACACCTTC.

The rearrangement uses TRBV9 and TRBJ2-1, with D tentatively TRBD1 or TRBD2 (7 bases each). The CDR3 spans 16 residues. The V gene lost 2 bases and the J gene lost 8 bases, with 20 bases spanning the gap. Per the germline V gene, CDR1 is SGDLS and CDR2 is YYNGEE. The CDR3 DNA reads TGTGCCAGCAGCGTCAGGGGGGGGGCCCCAGGTCATGAGCAGTTCTTC. It codes for CASSVRGGAPGHEQFF.

The chain is built from TRBV9 and TRBJ2-3; D is perhaps TRBD1 or TRBD2 (5 bases each). In germline, CDR1 is SGDLS, CDR2 YYNGEE. Trimming pared 0 bases from V and 0 bases from J, leaving 14 bases between. The CDR3 has 17 residues. The CDR3: CASSVAGTRSSTDTQYF. CDR3 sequence (DNA): TGTGCCAGCAGCGTAGCGGGGACCCGTAGTAGCACAGATACGCAGTATTTT.

This clonotype was seen at least ten times. V is TRBV11-2 and J is TRBJ2-7; possibly TRBD2 for D (6 bases). The CDR3 totals 15 residues. Trimming took off 0 bases at V and 2 bases at J, with 11 bases between the two ends. Germline assignment: CDR1 SGHAT and CDR2 FQNNGV. The chain's CDR3 is CASSLDPGVTYEQYF. The CDR3 DNA reads TGTGCCAGCAGCTTAGATCCGGGGGTTACCTACGAGCAGTACTTC.

The sample holds one count of this clonotype. V usage is TRBV18 and J usage is TRBJ2-7, with D maybe TRBD1 (5 bases). This CDR3 spans 13 amino acids. Germline CDR1 reads KGHSH; CDR2 reads LQKENI. The V end lost 0 bases, the J end lost 3 bases, and 6 bases lay between the germline ends. The CDR3 region has the DNA TGTGCCAGCTCACCACCAGACAGCTACGAGCAGTACTTC. It codes for CASSPPDSYEQYF. Full variable domain (rest looked up from reference TRBV18 and TRBJ2-7): NAGVMQNPRHLVRRRGQEARLRCSPMKGHSHVYWYRQLPEEGLKFMVYLQKENIIDESGMPKERFSAEFPKEGPSILRIQQVVRGDSAAYFCASSPPDSYEQYFGPGTRLTVT.

The sample holds a few counts of this clonotype. The V gene is TRBV30, the J gene TRBJ2-7; D is perhaps TRBD1 or TRBD2 (6 bases each). Germline loops: CDR1 GTSNPN, CDR2 SVGIG (reference sequence). V dropped 1 base and J dropped 6 bases, with 16 bases sitting between them. The CDR3 runs 14 residues. This CDR3 reads CAWSGGLRGREQYF. CDR3 DNA: TGTGCCTGGAGTGGGGGATTACGGGGGCGCGAGCAGTACTTC.

The gene calls are TRBV5-1 and TRBJ2-5; TRBD1 or TRBD2 may be the D gene (5 bases each). The CDR3 runs 16 residues. V was shortened by 0 bases and J by 4 bases, with 16 bases between the two germline ends. Germline CDR1 is SGHRS and CDR2 is YFSETQ. The CDR3: CASSLGAGTRAETQYF. The CDR3 DNA reads TGCGCCAGCAGCTTGGGGGCCGGGACGCGAGCAGAGACCCAGTACTTC.

The CDR3 nucleotides read TGTGCCAGTAGTATCGGGACTCACTCTGGAAACACCATATATTTT. Translated, it gives CASSIGTHSGNTIYF. The chain combines TRBV19 with TRBJ1-3, with a weak D call TRBD1 (5 bases). Germline V gives CDR1 LNHDA, CDR2 SQIVND (reference sequence). V lost 3 bases, J lost 0 bases, and 9 bases lay in between. This CDR3 is 15 amino acids long.

The chain links TRBV20-1 to TRBJ2-7; 9 nucleotides align to TRBD1. There are 14 residues in the CDR3. In germline, CDR1 is DFQATT, CDR2 SNEGSKA (reference sequence). Losses at the gene ends were 6 bases for V and 5 bases for J; bases not matched to a gene: 11. CDR3 sequence reads: CSAPTGTGRNEQYF. CDR3 nucleotides: TGCAGTGCGCCGACCGGGACAGGGAGGAACGAGCAGTACTTC.

The chain joins TRBV20-1 to TRBJ1-1; no clear D gene. The CDR3 sequence is 11 residues long. Germline lookup yields CDR1 DFQATT and CDR2 SNEGSKA (reference sequence). The V gene lost 7 bases and the J gene lost 10 bases, with 16 bases spanning the gap. The CDR3 reads CSVWQNGRAFF. CDR3 nucleotide sequence: TGCAGTGTGTGGCAGAACGGACGAGCTTTCTTT.

With regard to this clonotype: The CDR3 carries no conserved terminal phenylalanine or tryptophan, so it likely arises from a read error. The rearrangement uses TRBV6-1 and TRBJ1-6; D call uncertain. This CDR3 has 13 residues. The germline CDR1 and CDR2 sequences are MNHNS and SASEGT. The DNA of the CDR3 is TGTGCCAGCAGTACGAACTATAATTCACCTCTCCACTAT. Protein product: CASSTNYNSPLHY.

Concerning this clonotype: A much larger clone differs from this one at a single base, so this may be a read error. The J gene is TRBJ2-6, the V gene TRBV4-1; D is ambiguous. Trimming removed 4 bases at V and 2 bases at J, with 9 bases between. The length of the CDR3 is 15 residues. Looked up from germline, CDR1 is MGHRA and CDR2 is YSYEKL. The CDR3 DNA reads as TGCGCCAGCAGCCCCCGACCCCCTGGGGCCAACGTCCTGACTTTC. Its translation is CASSPRPPGANVLTF.

In this sample, this clonotype turned up many times. The rearrangement joins TRBV5-1 to TRBJ1-1, with a possible D match to TRBD1 (6 bases). Germline V gene lookup returns CDR1 SGHRS and CDR2 YFSETQ. The CDR3 has 14 residues. The ends were cut back, 4 bases at V and 6 bases at J, with 16 bases in the middle. The CDR3 reads CASSPGTHNAEAFF. The DNA for the CDR3 is TGCGCCAGCAGCCCCGGGACACACAACGCTGAAGCTTTCTTT.

This clonotype came up many times. CDR3 in amino acids: CASSVGKGQGASEAFF. The CDR3 DNA reads TGTGCCAGCAGCGTAGGCAAGGGACAGGGGGCATCTGAAGCTTTCTTT. This chain joins TRBV9 and TRBJ1-1, with 12 nucleotides matching TRBD1. CDR3 size: 16 residues. Per the germline V gene, CDR1 is SGDLS and CDR2 is YYNGEE. The trim removed 0 bases at V and 6 bases at J, leaving 6 bases unmatched.

In regard to this clonotype: The CDR3 ends on some other residue instead of the conserved phenylalanine or tryptophan, so this is likely a read error. The DNA is omitted, as the CDR3 cannot be located on it reliably, and the CDR3 follows TCRdb's listing. The chain employs TRBV7-3 and TRBJ2-2; TRBD1, as called in the table, went unchecked against the DNA. Termini included, the CDR3 measures 9 amino acids. Germline assignment: CDR1 SGHTA and CDR2 FQGTGA. CDR3 protein: CASSTMGGQ.

The rearrangement joins TRBV6-5 to TRBJ1-2; 8 bases fit TRBD1. Germline V lookup: CDR1 MNHEY, CDR2 SVGAGI. The CDR3 has 14 amino acids. Trimming cost V 4 bases and J 4 bases; bases outside gene matches: 5. Here the CDR3 reads CASSFRTGLYGYTF. The DNA for the CDR3 is TGTGCCAGCAGTTTCAGGACAGGGCTCTATGGCTACACCTTC.

The V gene is TRBV11-1, the J gene TRBJ1-1; D is ambiguous. Germline lookup yields CDR1 SGHAT and CDR2 FQDESV (reference sequence). V gave up 1 base and J gave up 1 base, with 10 bases separating them. CDR3 size: 15 residues. CDR3 residues: CASSLVSDANTEAFF. For the CDR3, the DNA is TGTGCCAGCAGCTTAGTTTCAGATGCGAACACTGAAGCTTTCTTT.

The V and J genes are TRBV15 and TRBJ1-1; TRBD1 is a possible D gene (6 bases). There are 13 residues in the CDR3. In germline, CDR1 is LNHNV, CDR2 YYDKDF (reference sequence). V lost 7 bases, J lost 4 bases, and 13 bases lay in between. The CDR3 region is CATTPTGPTEAFF. In nucleotides, the CDR3 is TGTGCCACCACCCCGACAGGACCCACTGAAGCTTTCTTT.

This clonotype has ten or more counts. The chain recombines TRBV29-1 with TRBJ2-7, with 12 bases fitting TRBD2. CDR3 length: 15 amino acids. Looked up from germline, CDR1 is SQVTM and CDR2 is ANQGSEA. V shed 4 bases, J shed 11 bases, and the junction held 15 bases outside the gene matches. CDR3 sequence: CSVARRGTSGWKEYF. The CDR3 DNA reads TGCAGCGTTGCCCGAAGGGGGACTAGCGGGTGGAAGGAGTACTTC.

This clonotype was seen ten or more times. J is TRBJ2-7 and V is TRBV5-1; possible D gene TRBD2, 5 bases. CDR1 is SGHRS, CDR2 YFSETQ, per germline. V lost 0 bases and J lost 2, with 9 bases in between. The CDR3 runs 14 residues. The CDR3 nucleotides are TGCGCCAGCAGCTTGGGGAGGAGACCCTACGAGCAGTACTTC. It encodes CASSLGRRPYEQYF.

This sequence joins TRBV10-3 and TRBJ1-5; D is possibly TRBD1 (6 bases). Germline V lookup: CDR1 ENHRY, CDR2 SYGVKD. Trimming removed 0 bases at V and 5 bases at J, with 8 bases between. The CDR3 contains 14 residues. The CDR3 sequence is CAISESNRDQPQHF. Written as DNA, the CDR3 is TGTGCCATCAGTGAGTCGAACAGGGATCAGCCCCAGCATTTT.

V and J are TRBV14 and TRBJ2-5; D is unclear. Germline V gene lookup returns CDR1 SGHDN and CDR2 FVKESK. V lost 4 bases and J 6 bases, leaving 9 bases between the germline ends. This CDR3 region has 12 residues. The CDR3 sequence is CASSPSAQTQYF. The CDR3 region has the DNA TGTGCCAGCAGCCCCTCCGCACAGACCCAGTACTTC.

Many counts were recorded for this clonotype. The chain employs TRBV2 and TRBJ1-1; perhaps TRBD1 as D (6 bases). This CDR3 comprises 15 residues. With 2 bases removed from V and 2 bases from J, the gap between germline ends came to 12 bases. The germline V gene has CDR1 SNHLY and CDR2 FYNNEI. CDR3: CASSESPGANTEAFF. CDR3 DNA: TGTGCCAGCAGTGAATCCCCGGGGGCCAACACTGAAGCTTTCTTT.

This clonotype was detected many times. V and J are TRBV20-1 and TRBJ1-1, with D unclear. Trimming took 2 bases from V and 1 from J, leaving 8 bases between them. Germline CDR1 reads DFQATT; CDR2 reads SNEGSKA (reference sequence). This CDR3 has 13 amino acids. This CDR3 reads CSARYSENTEAFF. The DNA of the CDR3 is TGCAGTGCTAGATACAGTGAGAACACTGAAGCTTTCTTT.

This clonotype was recorded many times. This sequence joins TRBV20-1 and TRBJ1-3, with D unclear. V was clipped by 3 bases and J by 2 bases, with 8 bases between them. This CDR3 contains 13 residues. CDR1 DFQATT and CDR2 SNEGSKA come from the germline V gene (reference sequence). The chain's CDR3 is CSASFGTGNTIYF. DNA for the CDR3: TGCAGTGCTAGTTTTGGCACTGGAAACACCATATATTTT.

The chain employs TRBV6-1 and TRBJ2-7, with D perhaps TRBD1 (5 bases). The germline V gene has CDR1 MNHNS and CDR2 SASEGT. V was shortened by 7 bases and J by 2 bases, with 15 bases between the two germline ends. The CDR3 is made up of 14 amino acids. The CDR3 protein is CASTPPADTYEQYF. The CDR3 coding sequence is TGTGCCAGCACCCCCCCGGCGGACACCTACGAGCAGTACTTC.

The chain recombines TRBV4-1 with TRBJ2-1, with 11 bases fitting TRBD2. The CDR3 sequence is 16 residues long. Germline CDR1 MGHRA, CDR2 YSYEKL. After removal of 1 base from V and 9 bases from J, the junction contained 8 bases not matched to a gene. CDR3 DNA sequence: TGCGCCAGCAGCCAAGGTCGACTAGCGGGGTCTAGTGAGCAGTTCTTC. Translating gives CASSQGRLAGSSEQFF.

This clonotype was detected a few times. The CDR3 DNA is TGTGCCAGCAGCCGGGAAAGGGGGGGAGGCACAGATACGCAGTATTTT. The encoded protein is CASSRERGGGTDTQYF. This rearrangement joins TRBV4-2 to TRBJ2-3, with D perhaps matching TRBD2 (7 bases). The CDR3 has 16 residues. Germline lookup yields CDR1 LGHNA and CDR2 YNFKEQ. With 4 bases removed from V and 1 base from J, the gap between germline ends came to 15 bases.